This note documents a single T cell receptor beta chain sequence. No antigen is known for it. Per-nucleotide qualities are absent, and no much larger clonotype sits a single base away. The library relied on the immunoSEQ multiplex PCR assay. The multiplex PCR relied on a mix of 60 forward primers for TCR Vbeta segments and 13 reverse primers for TCR Jbeta segments. The CDR3 region of rearranged TCR beta genes was amplified from genomic DNA with a multiplex PCR assay. On the Illumina HiSeq System, the amplified TCR beta libraries were sequenced as 87-base-pair reads. In the original analysis: In a later analysis, some 80 million unique TCR beta chains were counted across the roughly 700 repertoires, and roughly 11 million of these chains were shared by at least two donors. To remove PCR and sequencing errors, raw reads were error-corrected and collapsed into unique sequences using a nearest-neighbor algorithm that merged closely related sequences. Alignment of CDR3 sequences to IMGT reference sequences was used to assign V, D and J gene segments. For a sequence to be retained, at least a six-nucleotide match to both a V gene segment and a J gene segment was required. A rearrangement counted as productive if the CDR3 had no stop codons and remained in frame with V and J, and every other rearrangement counted as non-productive. CDR3 was defined according to IMGT convention as the region running from the second conserved V-encoded cysteine to the conserved J-encoded phenylalanine. The earlier analysis of 587 of the donors excluded sequences that lacked an unambiguous match to a single V gene segment. An earlier analysis of a few hundred of the donors called V segments functional above 56.7% productive rearrangements and segregating when the between-donor standard deviation exceeded 5%. A statistical classification framework was built for diagnosing cytomegalovirus status from the catalog of TCR beta chain sequences. V and J gene assignment, in a later analysis, came from comparing TCR nucleotide sequences with IMGT/GENE-DB human TR gene sequences. In a later analysis, CDR3 sequences and most-parsimonious VDJ recombination scenarios were assigned using the TCRdist pipeline. In a later analysis, every TCR beta chain was defined by the combination of its CDR3 amino acid sequence and its V-gene family, and reads without a unique V-gene family were dropped. As a way to deal with suspected cross-contamination and a sequencing artifact, a later analysis dropped 500 to 700 nucleotide sequences that were highly shared and had low generation probability. In a later analysis, a clonal expansion index was calculated for each public chain from normalized within-repertoire ranks of inferred template counts. Generation probabilities in a later analysis came from a VDJ recombination model fitted to out-of-frame rearrangements, and those results were checked against IGoR. A later analysis scored TCR-TCR, TCR-HLA and TCR-CMV co-occurrence with hypergeometric tests, applying a repertoire-size bias correction to TCR pairs. A later analysis estimated false discovery rates by permuting HLA or CMV assignments 20 times. In a later analysis, co-occurring TCRs were grouped using DBSCAN, with TCRdist sequence similarity added in when clustering inside HLA-allele-positive subsets. For co-occurrence clustering, repertoires with fewer than 30,000 or more than 120,000 public chains were excluded, along with about five repertoires with anomalous nucleotide sharing. TCRdb obtained this table from immuneACCESS and retained in-frame rearrangements with V and J assigned. These tables miss some clones; where compared with another copy, unresolved V genes account for less than half of the shortfall, and the remainder is unexplained. That table furnishes V, J and clone size, whereas the DNA furnished D and trimming. The sample table contains about 73,000 clones; only one count was recorded for 65% to 85% of them. The ten top clones hold 12% of the sample.

Trimming costs V 4 bases and J 4 bases, and their ends lie 9 bases apart. As encoded in the germline V gene, CDR1 is SQVTM while CDR2 is ANQGSEA. The CDR3 covers 12 residues, taking in both the cysteine and the phenylalanine. Just CDR3 DNA is preserved here, 36 bases in frame from base 1. In total, approximately 610 healthy bone marrow donors made up the cohort. At the time of sampling, every cohort member was nominally healthy, though immune exposures that went unrecorded were likely present. The donor tested CMV seronegative and was one of the 352 seronegative cohort members. A peripheral blood sample was collected from each donor, and TCR beta sequencing was performed on peripheral blood mononuclear cells. Genomic DNA was extracted from the blood cell samples with the Qiagen DNeasy Blood Extraction Kit. This entry is derived from a study of cytomegalovirus exposure and HLA in healthy donors listed by TCRdb under 2017. At the level of the whole study: An earlier analysis of under 600 of the donors reported 250 to 300 Gb of sequence data and about 100 million unique TCR beta sequences from about 200 million T cells. About 280 gigabases of sequencing data and tens of millions of unique TCR sequences were included in an early release covering roughly 600 HLA-typed donors. Among the roughly 380 genotyped donors, around 81% belonged to the genetic ancestry cluster associated with self-reported Caucasian donors. The study aimed to test whether signatures of past pathogen exposure could be identified by cataloging public T cell receptors. The study profiled the T cell repertoires of fewer than 850 subjects by immunosequencing and related them to cytomegalovirus serostatus. Along with the approximately 700-subject first cohort, a separate validation cohort of approximately 110 different subjects was used. To predict cytomegalovirus infection status, the study combined high-throughput TCR immunosequencing, statistical association of individual TCRs with disease status, and machine learning. A later analysis re-analyzed previously published TCR beta repertoires from 600 to 850 donors and added high-resolution HLA genotyping to study TCR occurrence patterns. Rather than drawing on any new phenotypic data, the later analysis identified candidate immune exposures from TCR beta sequences and the way those sequences occurred across donors. In an earlier analysis of about 590 of the donors, high-throughput TCR beta sequencing was used to judge whether each TCR beta V gene segment behaved as functional or pseudogenic. Donor age, sex, ethnicity and CMV serostatus were collected together with the repertoire data. In a later genetic analysis, genome-wide SNP genotypes for about 55% of the roughly 700 donors were used, and that subset was treated as a discovery cohort. All discovery cohort repertoires had been generated on a single sequencing platform. HLA typing included class I and class II loci at four-digit resolution. Typing coverage differed by locus: A, B, C, DRB1 and DQB1 were typed in roughly 620-640 donors, DQA1 in about 500, DPA1 in roughly 590, and DPB1 in 472. Four or five DR-DQ haplotypes were handled as single units for association and clustering because linkage in the cohort was strong. Among some 400 genotyped donors of the cohort, an average of approximately 220,000 unique TCR beta nucleotide sequences was sequenced per donor, of which 15% to 20% were non-productive. Results the study describes overall, beyond this receptor: In vitro tests confirmed that a few of the cytomegalovirus-associated TCR beta chains recognize cytomegalovirus antigens. It was suggested by the authors that the approach could potentially be generalized to other disease states and immunological phenotypes. In the study, 150 to 200 TCR beta chains were listed as associated with cytomegalovirus. Most TCR sequences were seen in very few donors, while some public TCRs were found in many individuals. In a later analysis, TCR association rates were found to vary across HLA loci, with the most associated TCRs seen for DRB1 alleles and the fewest for HLA-C alleles. The cohort was sequenced for TCR beta chains only, and without alpha or paired-chain data the features that could be detected were limited. In both the original and validation cohorts, the classifier was reported to diagnose cytomegalovirus status with high specificity and sensitivity. According to a later analysis, most CMV-associated TCR beta chains appeared to be HLA-restricted, and the HLA associations seemed to be driven largely by CMV exposure. Roughly 15 rarely observed V segments, including chromosome 9 orphons, were excluded from the earlier analysis of a few hundred of the donors because counts were too low. In a later genetic analysis, a missense DCLRE1C variant was associated with V-gene and J-gene trimming of TCR beta chains, and the association was replicated in an independent cohort. When HLA alleles, especially DR and DQ, strongly co-occurred, TCR associations were difficult to assign to individual alleles. The presence/absence analyses assumed that sequencing depth was roughly uniform across donors, and that assumption may not be true. In a later analysis, HLA-associated TCR beta chains showed more clonal expansion and lower generation probabilities than non-associated chains that were equally common. A cluster of highly shared sequence variants was judged likely to represent a technical artifact of the sequencing pipeline. Correlated functional status among segregating V segments might reflect linkage disequilibrium, but an unknown experimental factor could not be ruled out. According to a later analysis, parvovirus B19, influenza, CMV and Epstein-Barr virus appeared linked to several top co-occurrence clusters. For the cohort, immune exposure information was limited to CMV serostatus. The 87-base-pair reads could not distinguish some IMGT-functional V segments, including TRBV6-2 and TRBV6-3, so those segments were excluded. A later analysis associated roughly 17,000 TCR beta sequences with specific HLA alleles at a false discovery rate of 0.05. HLA typing was unavailable for some donors at each locus, so association tests used only the typed subset. A further reported finding was that TCR beta sequences accurately predicted the HLA-A and HLA-B alleles for most subjects in the first cohort. Broadly in line with IMGT annotations, most TCR beta V segments showed up in productive rearrangements about 87% or about 30% of the time in an earlier analysis of 587 of the donors. A later genetic analysis reported fewer N-insertions in productive TCRs among donors in an Asian-associated ancestry cluster than the roughly 720-donor mean.

The sequence links TRBV29-1 to TRBJ2-3; the D region possibly corresponds to TRBD1 (5 bases align). This TCR was sampled from a man in his 70s in good health and CMV-seronegative. Material: PBMCs. The CDR3 has the sequence CSVGGGADTQYF. The DNA sequence is given as TGCAGCGTTGGGGGCGGCGCAGATACGCAGTATTTT.